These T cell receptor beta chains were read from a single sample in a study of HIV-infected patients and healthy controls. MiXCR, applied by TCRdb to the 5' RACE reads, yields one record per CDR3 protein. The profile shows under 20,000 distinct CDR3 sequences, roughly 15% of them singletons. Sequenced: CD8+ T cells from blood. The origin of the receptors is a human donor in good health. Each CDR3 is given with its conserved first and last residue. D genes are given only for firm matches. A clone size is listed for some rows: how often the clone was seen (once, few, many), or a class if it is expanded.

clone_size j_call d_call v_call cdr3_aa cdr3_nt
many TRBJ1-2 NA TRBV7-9 CASSLGQSYGYTF TGTGCCAGCAGCTTAGGACAGTCGTATGGCTACACCTTC
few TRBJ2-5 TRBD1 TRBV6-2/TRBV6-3 CASSYPLGDREETQYF TGTGCCAGCAGTTACCCTTTGGGGGACAGAGAAGAGACCCAGTACTTC
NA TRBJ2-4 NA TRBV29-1 CSVEGYGDKNIQYF TGCAGCGTTGAAGGGTACGGGGACAAAAACATTCAGTACTTC
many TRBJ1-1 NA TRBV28 CASSLDRGKNTEAFF TGTGCCAGCAGTCTTGACCGTGGGAAGAACACTGAAGCTTTCTTT
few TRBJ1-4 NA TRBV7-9 CASISGAEGTQNEKLFF TGTGCCAGCATATCCGGGGCAGAGGGCACCCAAAATGAAAAACTGTTTTTT
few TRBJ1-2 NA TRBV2 CASSELSGLGYTF TGTGCCAGCAGTGAGTTGTCAGGGCTTGGCTACACCTTC
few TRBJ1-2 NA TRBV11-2 CASSSRSSPGSYTF TGTGCCAGCAGCTCCCGAAGCTCCCCAGGAAGCTACACCTTC
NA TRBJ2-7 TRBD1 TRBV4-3 CASSPGTGGYEQYF TGCGCCAGCAGCCCCGGGACAGGGGGATACGAGCAGTACTTC
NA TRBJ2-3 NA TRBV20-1 CSARDHARRYTDTQYF TGCAGTGCTAGAGATCACGCCCGGAGATACACAGATACGCAGTATTTT
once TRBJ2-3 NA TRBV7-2 CASSPGPPEYF TGTGCCAGCAGCCCCGGGCCCCCGGAGTATTTT
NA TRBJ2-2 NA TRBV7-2 CASSLPTTGELFF TGTGCCAGCAGCCTCCCTACGACCGGGGAGCTGTTTTTT
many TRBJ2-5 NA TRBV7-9 CASSPQRTQETQYF TGTGCCAGCAGCCCCCAAAGAACCCAAGAGACCCAGTACTTC
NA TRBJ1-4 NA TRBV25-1 CASSHQAGARGKLFF TGTGCCAGCTCCCATCAGGCGGGGGCAAGAGGAAAACTGTTTTTT
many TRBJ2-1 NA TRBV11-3 CASSLAESYNEQFF TGTGCCAGCAGCTTAGCGGAGTCCTACAATGAGCAGTTCTTC
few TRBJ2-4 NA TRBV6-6 CASNQAKNIQCF TGTGCCAGCAATCAGGCCAAAAACATTCAGTGCTTC
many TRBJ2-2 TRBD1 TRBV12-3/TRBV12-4 CASSPLGLTGPGELFF TGTGCCAGCAGTCCCTTGGGCCTGACAGGGCCCGGGGAGCTGTTTTTT
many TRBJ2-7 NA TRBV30 CAWSVSWSGEQYF TGTGCCTGGAGTGTATCGTGGAGTGGCGAGCAGTACTTC
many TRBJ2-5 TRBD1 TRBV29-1 CSVEGRRQGAGETQYF TGCAGCGTTGAGGGTCGGCGGCAGGGGGCAGGAGAGACCCAGTACTTC
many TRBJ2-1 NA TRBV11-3 CASSLSGDLLNEQFF TGTGCCAGCAGCTTATCCGGGGACTTGCTCAATGAGCAGTTCTTC
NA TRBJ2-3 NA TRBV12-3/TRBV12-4 CASSSQGPVTQYF TGTGCCAGCAGTTCCCAAGGCCCGGTTACGCAGTATTTT
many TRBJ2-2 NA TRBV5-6 CASSLGTGATGELFF TGTGCCAGCAGCTTAGGAACAGGAGCCACCGGGGAGCTGTTTTTT
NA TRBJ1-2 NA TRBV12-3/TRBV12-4 CASSPSGTYYGYTF TGTGCCAGCAGCCCCTCCGGGACCTACTATGGCTACACCTTC
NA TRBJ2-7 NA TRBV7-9 CASSSDRTYYEQYF TGTGCCAGCAGCTCTGACAGGACCTACTACGAGCAGTACTTC
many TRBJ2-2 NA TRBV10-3 CAISEWDRNTGELFF TGTGCCATCAGTGAGTGGGACCGAAACACCGGGGAGCTGTTTTTT
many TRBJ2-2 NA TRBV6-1 CASSEAGGGTGELFF TGTGCCAGCAGTGAAGCGGGGGGTGGGACCGGGGAGCTGTTTTTT
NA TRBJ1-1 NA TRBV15 CATSTGGTNTEAFF TGTGCCACCAGCACGGGGGGGACGAACACTGAAGCTTTCTTT
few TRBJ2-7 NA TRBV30 CAWKVGREGYEQYF TGTGCCTGGAAGGTCGGCAGGGAAGGCTACGAGCAGTACTTC
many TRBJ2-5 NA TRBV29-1 CSVEGSKGPESQETQYF TGCAGCGTTGAGGGTTCTAAGGGCCCGGAGTCCCAAGAGACCCAGTACTTC
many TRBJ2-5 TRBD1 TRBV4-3 CASSQDRDSQETQYF TGCGCCAGCAGCCAAGATCGGGACAGCCAAGAGACCCAGTACTTC
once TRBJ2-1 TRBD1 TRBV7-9 CASSWDSSYNEQFF TGTGCCAGCAGCTGGGACAGCTCCTACAATGAGCAGTTCTTC
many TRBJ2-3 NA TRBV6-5 CASSYVPASTDTQYF TGTGCCAGCAGTTACGTTCCGGCAAGCACAGATACGCAGTATTTT
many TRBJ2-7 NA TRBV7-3 CASSPGGAGNEQYF TGTGCCAGCAGCCCGGGTGGGGCTGGGAACGAGCAGTACTTC
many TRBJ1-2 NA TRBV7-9 CASSEGRQDYGYTF TGTGCCAGCTCCGAGGGACGGCAAGACTATGGCTACACCTTC
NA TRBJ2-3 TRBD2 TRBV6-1 CGSSDGLAVNTDTQYF TGTGGCAGCAGTGATGGACTAGCGGTGAACACAGATACGCAGTATTTT
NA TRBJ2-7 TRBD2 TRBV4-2 CASSHVTGTKTEGPYEQYF TGTGCCAGCAGCCATGTGACCGGGACTAAGACGGAGGGCCCCTACGAGCAGTACTTC
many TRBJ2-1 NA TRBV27 CASTSPDRSPPSNEQFF TGTGCCAGCACCTCTCCCGACAGGAGCCCTCCTAGCAATGAGCAGTTCTTC
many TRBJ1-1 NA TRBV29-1 CSVEPYGVNTEAFF TGCAGCGTTGAACCCTATGGGGTGAACACTGAAGCTTTCTTT
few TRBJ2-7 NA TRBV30 CAWSESRYEQYF TGTGCCTGGAGTGAGAGTCGGTACGAGCAGTACTTC
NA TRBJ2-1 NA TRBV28 CASSLVGALANEQFF TGTGCCAGCAGTTTAGTCGGTGCCCTCGCCAATGAGCAGTTCTTC
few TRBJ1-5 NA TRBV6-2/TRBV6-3 CASGRNQPQHF TGTGCCAGCGGGCGGAATCAGCCCCAGCATTTT
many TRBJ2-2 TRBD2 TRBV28 CASSFGTSTGELFF TGTGCCAGCAGTTTCGGGACTAGCACCGGGGAGCTGTTTTTT
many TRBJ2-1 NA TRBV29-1 CSVDGAEQFF TGCAGCGTTGATGGAGCTGAGCAGTTCTTC
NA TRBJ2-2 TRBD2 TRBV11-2 CASSLTSGRAAGELFF TGTGCCAGCAGCTTAACTAGCGGGAGGGCCGCCGGGGAGCTGTTTTTT
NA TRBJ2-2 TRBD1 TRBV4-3 CASSQGQGSTGELFF TGCGCCAGCAGCCAAGGACAGGGTTCCACCGGGGAGCTGTTTTTT
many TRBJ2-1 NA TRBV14 CASSLGGEQFF TGTGCCAGCAGCCTGGGGGGTGAGCAGTTCTTC
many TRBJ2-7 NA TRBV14 CASSQGLLVYEQYF TGTGCCAGCAGCCAAGGATTGCTGGTCTACGAGCAGTACTTC
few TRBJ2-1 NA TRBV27 CAVGQYNEQFF TGTGCCGTCGGACAGTACAATGAGCAGTTCTTC
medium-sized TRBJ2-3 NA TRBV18 CASSLTHPHRGYTDTQYF TGTGCCAGCTCACTAACCCACCCCCACCGTGGATACACAGATACGCAGTATTTT
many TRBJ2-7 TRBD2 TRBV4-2 CASSHREGDTAYEQYF TGTGCCAGCAGCCACCGGGAGGGGGACACTGCCTACGAGCAGTACTTC
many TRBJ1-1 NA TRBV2 CASGRTEAFF TGTGCCAGCGGCCGCACTGAAGCTTTCTTT
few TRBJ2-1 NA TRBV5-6 CASRTGNNEQFF TGTGCCAGCAGGACCGGAAACAATGAGCAGTTCTTC
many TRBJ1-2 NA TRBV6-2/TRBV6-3 CASSPQESYGYTF TGTGCCAGCAGTCCTCAGGAGAGCTATGGCTACACCTTC
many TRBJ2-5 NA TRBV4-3 CASSQEDSYEETQYF TGCGCCAGCAGCCAAGAGGACAGCTATGAAGAGACCCAGTACTTC
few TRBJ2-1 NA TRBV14 CASSQAGQRYFDEQFF TGTGCCAGCAGCCAAGCGGGGCAGAGATACTTCGATGAGCAGTTCTTC